This entry lists 3 T cell receptor beta chains sequenced from one sample in a study of a mutant IDH1 vaccine in newly diagnosed glioma. No cognate antigen is known for these TCRs. As for time point: week 47, end of study. All doses held 300 ug of mutant IDH1 20-mer peptide, with topical imiquimod. Generated by immunoSEQ multiplex PCR, the TCRdb table keeps only in-frame clones and is missing some. In the table there are over 75,000 clones, around four fifths of which are singletons. Here the sequenced sample was PBMCs, taken from a glioma patient whose treatment included an IDH1 peptide vaccine. These receptors all stem from a middle-aged man with glioma.

This clone was detected only once. V gene TRBV7-3 combines with J gene TRBJ2-6; no definite D call. The CDR3 length is 12 residues. CDR1 and CDR2 from the germline V gene are SGHTA and FQGTGA. The germline V and J ends were trimmed by 5 bases and 10 bases, with 9 bases remaining between them. In DNA form, the CDR3 reads TGTGCCAGCAGCCCCAATGGAAACGTCCTGACTTTC. It is translated as CASSPNGNVLTF.

The sample holds one count of this clone. The chain links TRBV18 to TRBJ2-3; D might be TRBD2 (5 bases). Deletions cut 3 bases from V and 0 bases from J, with 10 bases between. The CDR3 is 15 residues long. Per germline, CDR1 KGHSH and CDR2 LQKENI. CDR3 DNA sequence: TGTGCCAGCTCACCGCTAGCTTCTAGCACAGATACGCAGTATTTT. Protein: CASSPLASSTDTQYF.

V gene TRBV6-5 combines with J gene TRBJ1-2; TRBD1 matches at 9 bases. The germline gives CDR1 MNHEY, CDR2 SVGAGI. Trimming took 4 bases from V and 1 from J; bases not matched to a gene: 4. The CDR3 is made up of 15 amino acids. The CDR3 DNA reads TGTGCCAGCAGTTCGACAGGGGGAGTTAACTATGGCTACACCTTC. Translation gives CASSSTGGVNYGYTF.